The entry below gives a single T cell receptor beta chain sequence along with its context. Data came from immunoSEQ multiplex PCR; TCRdb stores just in-frame clones and leaves some out. The sample lists about 680,000 clones, around 89% occurring once. The data were obtained in a study of Ad26.COV2.S vaccination and SARS-CoV-2 variants. Treatment specified: around 19 received Ad26.COV2.S at low or high dose, single or two shots; 5 received placebo; per-sample allocation not given. It was on day 63 after the first vaccine or placebo injection that samples were taken. This material consisted of peripheral blood, taken in a trial of Ad26.COV2.S vaccine versus placebo. This sequence was found in a person aged 18-60 years who received the Ad26.COV2.S COVID-19 vaccine or a placebo.

CDR3 sequence reads: CASSILFLGSYEQYF. The CDR3 bases are TGTGCCAGTAGTATTTTGTTTTTGGGCAGCTACGAGCAGTACTTC. V and J are TRBV19 and TRBJ2-7; D is unresolved. Germline values: CDR1 LNHDA, CDR2 SQIVND (reference sequence). This CDR3 contains 15 residues. The V end lost 3 bases, the J end lost 3 bases, and 15 bases lay between the germline ends.